This T cell receptor beta chain emerged from a study of T cell responses to AZD1222 COVID-19 vaccine. Notes on the study in general: Vaccine-associated CD4 TCRs ranged over spike, dominating at 160-218 and 743-854.

Trimming stripped 4 bases from V and 1 base from J, with 7 bases between. Germline CDR1 reads LNHDA; CDR2 reads SQIVND (reference sequence). CDR3 length: 13 amino acids. Sequencing used immunoSEQ multiplex PCR; TCRdb keeps in-frame clones, though not all of them. The table has some 200,000 clones, 85% to 90% seen once; the top ten hold roughly 6%. Turning to this clone: Its antigen is not identified.

The source material was peripheral blood, sampled on day 0 of AZD1222 vaccination. The source of this sequence is an adult in good health. V usage is TRBV19 and J usage is TRBJ1-2; no clear D gene. The CDR3 reads CASSTTVNYGYTF. CDR3 nucleotides: TGTGCCAGTAGTACTACAGTTAACTATGGCTACACCTTC.